The present T cell receptor (beta chain) was sequenced within a study of a mutant IDH1 vaccine in newly diagnosed glioma. The CDR3 spans 15 residues. J lost 5 bases, V lost 5 bases, and 10 bases had no gene match. CDR1 and CDR2 (germline): SGHNT, YENEEA. Clones were sequenced by immunoSEQ multiplex PCR, and TCRdb holds only the in-frame ones, with some missing. The sample has tens of thousands of clones; roughly 82% are singletons. Time point indicated: week 35, safety follow-up. In every dose of vaccine, 300 ug of mutant IDH1 20-mer peptide was given alongside topical imiquimod. This clone has just a few counts. Its matching antigen is unknown.

The rearrangement links TRBV11-3 to TRBJ2-7, with TRBD2 identical over 9 bases. The receptor was isolated from a man aged 45-65 years with glioma. Sequencing was performed on PBMCs, taken from a glioma patient whose treatment included an IDH1 peptide vaccine. This chain's CDR3 is CASSPIGTSSDEQYF. CDR3 sequence (DNA): TGTGCCAGCAGCCCGATTGGGACTAGCTCTGACGAGCAGTACTTC.